This TCR beta chain was profiled in a study of T cell responses to AZD1222 COVID-19 vaccine (dated by TCRdb to the early 2020s). At the level of the whole study: TCR sequencing was performed for 233 trial participants, of whom approximately 200 were given two doses of AZD1222 and 26 were given two doses of MenACWY control vaccine. Trial participants were enrolled by age into 18-55, 56-69 and 70-plus year subgroups, with about 150, 28 and 57 TCR-sequenced participants respectively.

The label giving this sample's time point can be read as: about 28 days (+/-7) after the second vaccine dose. Because spike-specific TCR depth and breadth did not differ between the two schedules, AZD1222 recipients who got a second dose at roughly 4 weeks were pooled with those who got a second dose at roughly 12 weeks. The vaccinee samples were drawn from two UK trials, COV001 and COV002, one of which was a single-blind randomized controlled phase 2/3 trial testing AZD1222 (ChAdOx1 nCoV-19) in healthy adults. For TCRbeta chain sequencing, PBMC samples from trial participants were taken at day 0 and at day 28 after the second dose. General findings and caveats noted by the study authors: The vaccine-associated CD4 TCRs covered the entire spike protein, and the dominant responses fell in regions 160-218 and 743-854. Because no day 14 peak-response samples were available, the repertoires could be characterized only after the peak T cell response. Epitopes outside the regions mutated in the B.1.351 and B.1.1.7 variants were reportedly recognized by nearly half of the unique spike-specific TCRs. Conclusions about previously exposed vaccinees are limited, since just five to seven AZD1222 recipients were seropositive for SARS-CoV-2 at baseline. The 56-69-year group was small, and its depth increase did not reach significance, likely because of low power. After two AZD1222 doses, spike-specific TCR breadth and depth were significantly higher than at day 0 and than in MenACWY recipients. Participants were mostly white British, with more females than males. The authors suggested clonal diversity may have been underestimated.

The CDR3 runs 15 residues from the cysteine to the phenylalanine. Only the CDR3 DNA is retained, 45 bases long and in frame from the first base. Compared with germline, V lacks 6 bases and J lacks 3 bases; bases without a gene match: 4. CDR1 and CDR2 are drawn from the germline V gene: ENHRY, SYGVKD. The CDR3 regions of human TCRbeta chains were subjected to immunosequencing. As for the original processing: Repertoire TCRs were checked for matches against a reference library of SARS-CoV-2-specific TCRs that had been generated using the MIRA antigen-specificity platform. Breadth was defined as the fraction of unique TCRs that were SARS-CoV-2-associated. Depth was defined as the fraction of total T cells that were SARS-CoV-2-associated. Using the MIRA data, each spike-specific TCR was assigned both to the spike region to which the TCR was reactive and to a CD4 or CD8 class. Log10-transformed breadth and depth values were compared by one-way ANOVA with Sidak's multiple comparisons tests. TCRdb mirrors the immuneACCESS table, restricted to in-frame sequences. Some clones are absent from its copies; in checked studies, under half trace to an unresolved V gene, and the reason for the others is unknown. Clone size and V and J calls were adopted from that table, with D and trimming inferred from the DNA. The sample table shows over 120,000 clones, and around 92% are seen once. The top ten clonotypes cover roughly 3.5% of the sample.

On this clone itself: There is no known antigen for this receptor. Base qualities are not at hand, and no much larger clone is one base apart.

This sequence originates from an adult who received the AZD1222 COVID-19 vaccine. The specimen was peripheral blood, collected 28 days after the second AZD1222 dose. The chain links TRBV10-3 with TRBJ1-5, with 11 bases aligning to TRBD1. The nucleotide sequence reads TGTGCCATCAGCCCGGGACAGGGGGTCAATCAGCCCCAGCATTTT. It translates to CAISPGQGVNQPQHF.